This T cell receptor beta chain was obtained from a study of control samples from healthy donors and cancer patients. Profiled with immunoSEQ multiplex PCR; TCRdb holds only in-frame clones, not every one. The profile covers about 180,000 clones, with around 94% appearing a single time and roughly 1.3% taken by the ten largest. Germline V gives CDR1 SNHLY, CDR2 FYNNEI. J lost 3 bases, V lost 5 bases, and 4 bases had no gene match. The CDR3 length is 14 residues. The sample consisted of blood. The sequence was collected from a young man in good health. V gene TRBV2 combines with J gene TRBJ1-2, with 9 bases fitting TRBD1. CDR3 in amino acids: CASSLQGADYGYTF. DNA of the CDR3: TGTGCCAGCAGTTTACAGGGGGCGGACTATGGCTACACCTTC.